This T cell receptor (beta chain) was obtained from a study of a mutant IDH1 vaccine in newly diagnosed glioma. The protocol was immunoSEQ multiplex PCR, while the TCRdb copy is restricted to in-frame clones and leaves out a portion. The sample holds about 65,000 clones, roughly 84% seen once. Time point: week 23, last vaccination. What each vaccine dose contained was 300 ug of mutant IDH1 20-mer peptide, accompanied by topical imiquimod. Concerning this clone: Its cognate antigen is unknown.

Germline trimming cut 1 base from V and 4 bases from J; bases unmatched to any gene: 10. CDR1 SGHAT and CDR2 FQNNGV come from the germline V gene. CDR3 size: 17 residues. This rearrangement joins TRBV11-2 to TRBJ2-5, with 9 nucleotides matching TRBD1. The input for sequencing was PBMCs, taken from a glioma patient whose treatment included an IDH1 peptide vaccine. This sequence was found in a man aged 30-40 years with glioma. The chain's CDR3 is CASSLGGTGRSLETQYF. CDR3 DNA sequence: TGTGCCAGCAGCTTAGGGGGGACAGGGAGGAGTCTAGAGACCCAGTACTTC.